The 26 T cell receptor beta chains given below trace back to one sample, sequenced in a study of identifying expanded T cells in peripheral blood. Assay: immunoSEQ multiplex PCR; the TCRdb copy retains only in-frame clones and omits some. The repertoire holds about 100,000 clones, with approximately 83% as singletons. Sequencing used blood. The receptors stem from a person between 18 and 75 years old in good health.

The rearrangement links TRBV5-1 to TRBJ2-1, with D possibly being TRBD1 or TRBD2 (5 bases each). Germline lookup yields CDR1 SGHRS and CDR2 YFSETQ. This CDR3 contains 14 residues. V lost 4 bases, J lost 4 bases, and 12 bases lay in between. The CDR3, as DNA: TGCGCCAGCAGCGTCGGGACGGCATACAATGAGCAGTTCTTC. Translation gives CASSVGTAYNEQFF.

The gene calls are TRBV9 and TRBJ2-4; D possibly corresponds to TRBD1 (6 bases). This CDR3 spans 17 amino acids. V lost 3 bases and J 2 bases, leaving 18 bases between the germline ends. Germline V gene sequence: CDR1 SGDLS, CDR2 YYNGEE. The CDR3 bases are TGTGCCAGCAGCGCTACAGGGACCTCGTCACCCAAAAACATTCAGTACTTC. Encoded protein: CASSATGTSSPKNIQYF.

This clone was detected once. This sequence joins TRBV4-1 and TRBJ1-6; the D gene is possibly TRBD1 (5 bases). The CDR3 consists of 16 residues. With 0 bases removed from V and 6 bases from J, the gap between germline ends came to 12 bases. Germline CDR1 MGHRA, CDR2 YSYEKL. CDR3 coding DNA: TGCGCCAGCAGCCAAGAATGGGGGAGGTCTAATTCACCCCTCCACTTT. Translating it yields CASSQEWGRSNSPLHF.

The chain combines TRBV6-1 with TRBJ1-1, with a possible D match to TRBD1 (5 bases). The CDR3 sequence is 15 residues long. Germline V gene data show CDR1 as MNHNS and CDR2 as SASEGT. Between the trimmed V and J ends, which lost 2 bases and 0 bases, there was a span of 10 bases. CDR3 in DNA: TGTGCCAGCAGTGAACCTTTCAGGGTGAACACTGAAGCTTTCTTT. Its protein product is CASSEPFRVNTEAFF.

This chain joins TRBV6-5 and TRBJ1-2; 12 nucleotides agree with TRBD1. The CDR3 contains 16 residues. J gave up 8 bases and V 0 bases, and 7 bases lay outside the gene matches. Germline lookup yields CDR1 MNHEY and CDR2 SVGAGI. CDR3: CASSYSGTGGVKGYTF. CDR3 DNA sequence: TGTGCCAGCAGTTACTCTGGGACAGGGGGCGTGAAAGGCTACACCTTC.

This clone was observed a few times. This chain uses TRBV2 with TRBJ2-1, with D tentatively TRBD2 (5 bases). The V gene lost 5 bases and the J gene lost 4 bases, with 21 bases spanning the gap. Germline CDR1 reads SNHLY; CDR2 reads FYNNEI. The CDR3 has 17 residues. This CDR3 is CASSHSVLAWAYNEQFF. The CDR3 DNA follows: TGTGCCAGCAGTCATTCCGTGCTAGCTTGGGCATACAATGAGCAGTTCTTC. The full variable domain, its missing parts supplied by reference TRBV2 and TRBJ2-1, is EPEVTQTPSHQVTQMGQEVILRCVPISNHLYFYWYRQILGQKVEFLVSFYNNEISEKSEIFDDQFSVERPDGSNFTLKIRSTKLEDSAMYFCASSHSVLAWAYNEQFFGPGTRLTVL.

The chain couples TRBV7-9 to TRBJ2-7; D is undetermined. Trimming cost V 0 bases and J 5 bases, with 8 bases left between them. Germline loops: CDR1 SEHNR, CDR2 FQNEAQ (reference sequence). The CDR3 sequence is 13 residues long. The CDR3 loop is CASSLAGLDEQYF. The CDR3, as DNA: TGTGCCAGCAGCTTAGCGGGTTTGGACGAGCAGTACTTC.

The chain couples TRBV9 to TRBJ1-4; 7 bases are a match to TRBD1. From germline, CDR1 is SGDLS and CDR2 YYNGEE. Trimming cost V 3 bases and J 2 bases; bases outside gene matches: 4. This CDR3 region has 15 residues. CDR3 residues: CASSDGTVTNEKLFF. DNA for the CDR3: TGTGCCAGCAGCGATGGGACAGTGACTAATGAAAAACTGTTTTTT.

As regards this clone: This same CDR3 is encoded by further DNA sequences in the sample. The J gene is TRBJ2-2, the V gene TRBV18; 8 positions match TRBD1. This CDR3 has 16 amino acids. V shed 0 bases, J shed 1 base, and the junction held 1 base outside the gene matches. Germline V gives CDR1 KGHSH, CDR2 LQKENI. The CDR3 spells CASSPPTGGNTGELFF. The CDR3 coding sequence is TGTGCCAGCTCACCACCAACAGGGGGGAACACCGGGGAGCTGTTTTTT.

The chain couples TRBV25-1 to TRBJ1-2; D remains unclear. Germline CDR1 and CDR2: MGHDK and SYGVNS. Trimming took 1 base from V and 3 from J, leaving 3 bases between them. The CDR3 covers 12 residues. CDR3 sequence (DNA): TGTGCCAGCAGTGAATTCTACTATGGCTACACCTTC. Its protein product is CASSEFYYGYTF.

The chain joins TRBV7-2 to TRBJ1-2, with D hard to call. V lost 5 bases and J lost 1, with 8 bases in between. The CDR3 is 13 amino acids. Germline CDR1 and CDR2: SGHTA and FQGNSA. The CDR3: CASSPTLNYGYTF. For the CDR3, the DNA is TGTGCCAGCAGCCCTACCCTTAACTATGGCTACACCTTC.

This clone has just one count. V usage is TRBV20-1 and J usage is TRBJ2-7; D not certain. V lost 2 bases, J lost 4 bases, and 6 bases lay in between. The length of the CDR3 is 11 residues. Germline V lookup: CDR1 DFQATT, CDR2 SNEGSKA (reference sequence). The CDR3 coding sequence is TGCAGTGCTAGATGGGGATACGAGCAGTACTTC. Residues: CSARWGYEQYF.

The chain joins TRBV4-1 to TRBJ1-1; perhaps TRBD1 as D (5 bases). CDR1 and CDR2 (germline): MGHRA, YSYEKL. Deletions cut 1 base from V and 5 bases from J, with 17 bases between. The CDR3 is 16 amino acids. The CDR3: CASSQGPLAGPTEAFF. The CDR3 bases are TGCGCCAGCAGCCAAGGGCCCTTAGCAGGGCCAACTGAAGCTTTCTTT.

This chain joins TRBV15 and TRBJ1-5, with a tentative D call TRBD1 (5 bases). Per germline, CDR1 LNHNV and CDR2 YYDKDF (reference sequence). The CDR3 is made up of 15 amino acids. V was shortened by 0 bases and J by 4 bases, with 10 bases between the two germline ends. The DNA of the CDR3 is TGTGCCACCAGCAGAGAGGGGCTGGGGAATCAGCCCCAGCATTTT. Encoded protein: CATSREGLGNQPQHF.

J is TRBJ2-6 and V is TRBV5-5; D is ambiguous. Trimming cost V 2 bases and J 0 bases, with 12 bases left between them. The CDR3 consists of 17 residues. Germline-derived CDR1 and CDR2 are SGHKS and YYEKEE (reference sequence). The DNA of the CDR3 is TGTGCCAGCAGCTTCCCCCTTTTAGGCTCTGGGGCCAACGTCCTGACTTTC. Translating it yields CASSFPLLGSGANVLTF.

The J gene is TRBJ1-1, the V gene TRBV11-2, with D tentatively TRBD1 (6 bases). The CDR3 extends over 18 amino acids. The germline V and J ends were trimmed by 1 base and 0 bases, with 18 bases remaining between them. Per the germline V gene, CDR1 is SGHAT and CDR2 is FQNNGV. This CDR3 reads CASSLAGVRGHLNTEAFF. The DNA for the CDR3 is TGTGCCAGCAGCTTAGCAGGGGTGAGGGGTCACTTGAACACTGAAGCTTTCTTT. Full variable domain (missing parts from reference TRBV11-2 and TRBJ1-1): EAGVAQSPRYKIIEKRQSVAFWCNPISGHATLYWYQQILGQGPKLLIQFQNNGVVDDSQLPKDRFSAERLKGVDSTLKIQPAKLEDSAVYLCASSLAGVRGHLNTEAFFGQGTRLTVV.

The CDR3 is CACRQASPLHF. DNA of the CDR3: TGTGCCTGTAGACAGGCCTCTCCCCTCCACTTT. The rearrangement joins TRBV30 to TRBJ1-6; D is perhaps TRBD1 (6 bases). Germline V CDR1 and CDR2: GTSNPN, SVGIG (reference sequence). There are 11 residues in the CDR3. The ends were cut back, 6 bases at V and 13 bases at J, with 13 bases in the middle.

The chain carries TRBV27 and TRBJ1-1, with 8 bases aligning to TRBD1. J gave up 4 bases and V 6 bases, and 10 bases lay outside the gene matches. The CDR3 is made up of 15 amino acids. CDR1 is MNHEY, CDR2 SMNVEV, per germline (reference sequence). The CDR3 loop reads CASSYTGGRSTEAFF. CDR3 DNA sequence: TGTGCCAGCAGCTATACAGGGGGTAGGTCCACTGAAGCTTTCTTT.

Comment on this clone: The sample contains more than one DNA sequence encoding this CDR3. V usage is TRBV7-3 and J usage is TRBJ2-3; no firm D call. The CDR3 has 14 amino acids. Per the germline V gene, CDR1 is SGHTA and CDR2 is FQGTGA. V lost 1 base and J lost 1, with 6 bases in between. The CDR3 nucleotides are TGTGCCAGCAGCTTAAGAGGCCGCACAGATACGCAGTATTTT. Protein product: CASSLRGRTDTQYF.

The genes are TRBV19 and TRBJ2-5; the D gene is possibly TRBD2 (5 bases). Trimming left V 3 bases short and J 5 bases short, with 10 bases between. The CDR3 covers 13 residues. Germline loops: CDR1 LNHDA, CDR2 SQIVND (reference sequence). The CDR3 protein is CASSMGSLETQYF. CDR3 sequence (DNA): TGTGCCAGTAGTATGGGGAGTCTGGAGACCCAGTACTTC.

The chain uses TRBV30 and TRBJ1-1; possible D gene TRBD1, 6 bases. The CDR3 has 17 residues. Germline V gene sequence: CDR1 GTSNPN, CDR2 SVGIG (reference sequence). Trimming shortened V by 3 bases and J by 0 bases, and 20 bases separated the two germline ends. The DNA for the CDR3 is TGTGCCTGGAGAGGGGGGAAATGGGGTACCTTGAACACTGAAGCTTTCTTT. Protein sequence: CAWRGGKWGTLNTEAFF.

This clone was observed a few times. V usage is TRBV7-8 and J usage is TRBJ2-1; 11 positions agree with TRBD2. The V gene end was trimmed by 5 bases and the J gene end by 14 bases; junction bases not matched to a gene: 8. Germline values: CDR1 SGHVS, CDR2 FQNEAQ. The CDR3 length is 13 residues. CDR3 sequence: CASSPTSGGGKFF. CDR3 coding DNA: TGTGCCAGCAGCCCTACTAGCGGGGGTGGAAAGTTCTTC.

The chain carries TRBV7-2 and TRBJ2-7; D remains ambiguous. V was pared by 2 bases and J by 7 bases, with 6 bases between. Germline CDR1 SGHTA, CDR2 FQGNSA. The CDR3 covers 11 residues. CDR3 amino acids: CASSLLQEQYF. Written as DNA, the CDR3 is TGTGCCAGCAGCTTATTACAGGAGCAGTACTTC.

The chain is built from TRBV5-1 and TRBJ2-7, with D maybe TRBD2 (6 bases). The CDR3 has 16 residues. Per the germline V gene, CDR1 is SGHRS and CDR2 is YFSETQ. Trimming removed 0 bases from V and 6 bases from J, with 19 bases in between. The CDR3 nucleotides are TGCGCCAGCAGCTTGGTAGGGACTCTCCCCGGGCTCGAGCAGTACTTC. This sequence encodes CASSLVGTLPGLEQYF.

This clone was observed a single time. The chain is built from TRBV21-1 and TRBJ2-7; TRBD1 reflects the table's D call only, with no check against the DNA. TRBV21-1 is annotated as a pseudogene. The CDR3 has 19 amino acids. CDR3 nucleotides: TGTGCCAGCAGTGATCCTAACAGTTATACGACAGGACCGTTCTACGAGCAGTACTTC. Protein sequence: CASSDPNSYTTGPFYEQYF.

The V and J genes are TRBV11-2 and TRBJ2-7; D remains ambiguous. The CDR3 sequence is 13 residues long. The ends were cut back, 8 bases at V and 4 bases at J, with 15 bases in the middle. Germline V gene lookup returns CDR1 SGHAT and CDR2 FQNNGV. CDR3 residues: CASLGPPVYEQYF. The CDR3 nucleotides are TGTGCCAGCCTAGGGCCCCCGGTGTACGAGCAGTACTTC.